The entry below gives a single T cell receptor beta chain sequence along with its context. Its antigen target is currently unknown. The entry originates in a study of monozygotic twins with inflammatory bowel disease (dated 2019 in TCRdb). For the wider study: A total of roughly 28 monozygotic twin pairs were included in the full study, comprising nine German pairs (four IBD-concordant, five IBD-discordant) and 19 IBD-discordant Danish pairs. Each individual had, on average, about 151 000 unique TCRalpha sequences and 181 000 unique TCRbeta sequences available for analysis. Disease-associated traits were sought mainly through comparisons between IBD patients and their genetically identical healthy co-twins within discordant pairs.

Including the terminal cysteine and phenylalanine, the CDR3 comprises 14 residues. Nucleotide data are not available. CDR1 and CDR2 are read off the germline V gene as MNHEY and SVGEGT. To prepare the library, 5' RACE was applied. Preparation of each TCR library used roughly 3.5 ug of total RNA. cDNA was synthesized with SMARTScribe reverse transcriptase in eight separate reactions per sample. Unique molecular identifiers containing a 6-nucleotide sample barcode were introduced through template switching during cDNA synthesis. TCRalpha and TCRbeta cDNA was amplified in two nested PCRs of roughly 16 and 10 cycles, and bead purification was carried out after each PCR. Before amplification, the cDNA was treated with uracil DNA-glycosylase and purified using the QIAquick PCR purification kit. The second PCR added Illumina TruSeq-compatible adapters along with sample-specific barcodes. Library quality and concentration were assessed using TapeStation and Qubit, and roughly 5 ng of each library was pooled. The pooled libraries were sequenced with 2 x 100 bp reads and custom sequencing primers on an Illumina HiSeq2500 single-index Rapid Run. In the original analysis: MiGEC version 1.2.6 was used for UMI-based consensus assembly to correct PCR and sequencing errors. MiXCR version 2.1.1 was used to carry out V(D)J alignment, clonotype assembly and CDR3 extraction. To normalise gene usage, clonotype sharing and MAIT/NKT TCR abundance, the analysis used the top 1000, 10 000 and 20 000 clonotypes per sample. After downsampling to 27 000 UMIs, diversity was calculated as the inverse Simpson index using the vegan R package. Paired Mann-Whitney U tests on discordant twin pairs were used, with Benjamini-Hochberg multiple-testing correction. After the reads were reprocessed by TCRdb, one entry was made per CDR3 protein sequence, with no DNA. The V and J calls reflect TCRdb's pipeline rather than the authors' work. Per the sample table, the count is 200,000 to 250,000 distinct CDR3 sequences. The ten largest clonotypes hold less than 9% of the sample.

Results and caveats for the whole study, not just this receptor: A decrease in TCRbeta repertoire diversity, as measured by inverse Simpson index, was observed in IBD patients compared with their healthy co-twins. The results gave no support for a single strong signal or clonotype linked to IBD. Fewer clonotypes were shared with other individuals by IBD patients than by healthy twins, most markedly in patients showing signs of disease activity. Because patients received different immunosuppressive treatments, the repertoires may have picked up extra background noise and variability between individuals. Repertoire similarity did not differ between concordant and discordant twins, which could be due to limited statistical power. Distinction between different T cell subtypes could not be achieved in the analysis.

From each donor, a roughly 2.5 ml peripheral blood sample was collected into PAXgene tubes and stored at -80 degrees C. Total RNA was isolated from whole blood with the PAXgene blood miRNA kit on an automated QIAcube, without T cell sorting. Peripheral blood from monozygotic twin pairs concordant or discordant for inflammatory bowel disease was subjected to deep TCRalpha and TCRbeta repertoire profiling with unique molecular barcoding. Smoking habits were recorded for all twin pairs, with individuals classified as current, former or never smokers. The rearrangement joined TRBV6-2 or TRBV6-3 to TRBJ2-1. Sequencing was carried out using blood. The clonotype comes from a human donor with ulcerative colitis or Crohn's disease, or a healthy co-twin of an affected twin (not recorded which). For the CDR3, the sequence is CASSHRVPYTEQFF.